These T cell receptor beta chains were read from a single sample in a study of blood T cell repertoires in COVID-19. Some clones are missing from TCRdb's copy, which holds only in-frame ones; the method was immunoSEQ multiplex PCR. The repertoire holds fewer than 200,000 clones, with roughly 84% as singletons. Input material: PBMCs or T cells enriched from blood (not recorded which). These receptors originate from a woman under 40 who had been exposed to COVID-19. Each CDR3 is given with its conserved first and last residue. D genes are given only for firm matches. Expanded clones get a size class; other rows say once, few or many, or leave the size out.

CDR3: CASSLTPTGGNGYTF; DNA: TGTGCCAGCAGCTTAACGCCGACAGGGGGCAATGGCTACACCTTC; size: NA; D: TRBD1; V: TRBV7-9; J: TRBJ1-2
CDR3: CAWSVKGETQYF; DNA: TGTGCCTGGAGTGTTAAGGGGGAGACCCAGTACTTC; size: NA; D: NA; V: TRBV30; J: TRBJ2-5
CDR3: CASSHNPGSRGDTQYF; DNA: TGTGCCAGCAGCCACAATCCCGGGTCCCGGGGGGATACGCAGTATTTT; size: NA; D: NA; V: TRBV11-2; J: TRBJ2-3
CDR3: CASSLGPGAQPQHF; DNA: TGTGCCAGCAGCTTGGGGCCGGGAGCTCAGCCCCAGCATTTT; size: few; D: NA; V: TRBV5-4; J: TRBJ1-5
CDR3: CASSLGPSSNQPQHF; DNA: TGTGCCAGCAGCTTAGGGCCCTCCAGCAATCAGCCCCAGCATTTT; size: NA; D: NA; V: TRBV7-9; J: TRBJ1-5
CDR3: CASSPWGTAPQYF; DNA: TGTGCCAGCAGCCCTTGGGGGACAGCGCCGCAGTACTTC; size: NA; D: TRBD1; V: TRBV6-2/TRBV6-3; J: TRBJ2-7
CDR3: CASSVKKGKLNQPQHF; DNA: TGTGCCAGCAGCGTAAAGAAGGGGAAATTGAATCAGCCCCAGCATTTT; size: NA; D: NA; V: TRBV9; J: TRBJ1-5
CDR3: CASRPDSYSGNTIYF; DNA: TGTGCCAGCAGACCAGACAGTTATTCTGGAAACACCATATATTTT; size: once; D: NA; V: TRBV6-5; J: TRBJ1-3
CDR3: CASSQNQPQHF; DNA: TGTGCCAGCAGCCAAAATCAGCCCCAGCATTTT; size: NA; D: NA; V: TRBV7-6; J: TRBJ1-5
CDR3: CASSQFSLGRETQYF; DNA: TGTGCCAGCAGCCAATTTAGCCTAGGTCGAGAGACCCAGTACTTC; size: few; D: NA; V: TRBV4-2; J: TRBJ2-5